This paragraph covers one T cell receptor (beta chain) sequence. These data are taken from a study of blood T cell repertoires in COVID-19. On the study more broadly: Sites across the United States, Italy and Spain contributed samples from acute and convalescent COVID-19.

Original analysis: Estimates of nucleated cell counts were drawn from the amplification of reference gene primers. The table came from immunoSEQ multiplex PCR; TCRdb's copy has only in-frame clones and leaves some out. The DNA gave D and trimming, while V, J and clone size come from that table. The table records about 100,000 clones, approximately 86% of them present only once. The clonotype originates from a man between 45 and 60 years old with active or convalescent COVID-19. Material: peripheral blood.

The CDR3 nucleotides are TGTGCCAGTAGTATAAACGGTGGGAACACTGAAGCTTTCTTT. Protein product: CASSINGGNTEAFF. The chain couples TRBV19 to TRBJ1-1; D is uncertain. Germline values: CDR1 LNHDA, CDR2 SQIVND (reference sequence). The CDR3 is 14 amino acids. V was clipped by 2 bases and J by 1 base, with 8 bases between them.